This entry lists 30 T cell receptor beta chains sequenced from one sample in a study of control samples from healthy donors and cancer patients (dated by TCRdb to the early 2020s). Library method: the immunoSEQ multiplex PCR assay. TCRdb re-hosts the immuneACCESS table, in-frame sequences only. Its copies lack some clones; in the studies checked, an unresolved V gene accounts for under half of them, and the cause for the rest is not known. The sample table records around 95,000 clones; approximately 80% of these occur just once. Jointly, the top ten make up approximately 19% of the sample. Sequenced: blood. These receptors all come from a man younger than 45 in good health.

The chain is built from TRBV6-5 and TRBJ2-3, with D perhaps TRBD1 or TRBD2 (7 bases each). V was trimmed by 4 bases and J by 5 bases, leaving 16 bases between them. There are 15 residues in the CDR3. From germline, CDR1 is MNHEY and CDR2 SVGAGI. The CDR3 nucleotides read TGTGCCAGCAGTTTGGGGGAGGGGGCAGTAGATACGCAGTATTTT. It codes for CASSLGEGAVDTQYF.

The chain carries TRBV6-5 and TRBJ2-7; D is unclear. V was pared by 6 bases and J by 0 bases, with 9 bases between. Germline loops: CDR1 MNHEY, CDR2 SVGAGI. The CDR3 is 13 residues long. CDR3 residues: CASSRRSSYEQYF. The CDR3 DNA sequence: TGTGCCAGCAGCCGACGGAGCTCCTACGAGCAGTACTTC.

The V and J genes are TRBV30 and TRBJ1-5; D may be TRBD1 (5 bases). CDR1 and CDR2 from the germline V gene are GTSNPN and SVGIG (reference sequence). The CDR3 is made up of 14 amino acids. V shed 0 bases and J shed 0 bases, with 6 bases lying between them. As DNA, the CDR3 is TGTGCCTGGAGTGTAGGACATAGCAATCAGCCCCAGCATTTT. Its protein product is CAWSVGHSNQPQHF.

CDR3 sequence: CASSPGTHSNYGYTF. CDR3 nucleotide sequence: TGTGCCAGTAGTCCCGGGACACATTCTAACTATGGCTACACCTTC. This rearrangement joins TRBV19 to TRBJ1-2; perhaps TRBD1 as D (6 bases). CDR3 length equals 15 residues. Trimming removed 5 bases from V and 0 bases from J, with 13 bases in between. Germline assignment: CDR1 LNHDA and CDR2 SQIVND (reference sequence).

This chain uses TRBV28 with TRBJ1-5; D is unresolved. Germline CDR1 MDHEN, CDR2 SYDVKM. V gave up 8 bases and J gave up 11 bases, with 16 bases separating them. The CDR3 sequence is 12 residues long. CDR3 nucleotide sequence: TGTGCCAGCCAAATTGAGGGCGTAGCCCAGCATTTT. This encodes CASQIEGVAQHF.

This clone was detected once. This chain uses TRBV19 with TRBJ2-7; D might be TRBD1 (5 bases). Between the trimmed V and J ends, which lost 6 bases and 5 bases, there was a span of 14 bases. The CDR3 has 13 residues. The V gene's germline CDR1 is LNHDA and CDR2 SQIVND (reference sequence). The DNA for the CDR3 is TGTGCCAGTAGCCCCCTAGAAGGGGACGAGCAGTACTTC. This codes for CASSPLEGDEQYF.

The chain combines TRBV5-1 with TRBJ2-3; 16 bases fit TRBD2. CDR3 size: 18 residues. J lost 5 bases, V lost 4 bases, and 10 bases had no gene match. Looked up from germline, CDR1 is SGHRS and CDR2 is YFSETQ. In DNA form, the CDR3 reads TGCGCCAGCAGCCCCGACGGGACTAGCGGGGGGGCGGAAGATACGCAGTATTTT. It codes for CASSPDGTSGGAEDTQYF.

This clone has just a few counts. The chain employs TRBV2 and TRBJ2-7; no definite D call. This CDR3 contains 12 residues. Trimming took 1 base from V and 6 from J, leaving 7 bases between them. Germline-derived CDR1 and CDR2 are SNHLY and FYNNEI. DNA of the CDR3: TGTGCCAGCAGTGAAGGACTGAGCGAGCAGTACTTC. Amino acids: CASSEGLSEQYF.

The genes are TRBV2 and TRBJ1-2, with D tentatively TRBD1 (5 bases). Looked up from germline, CDR1 is SNHLY and CDR2 is FYNNEI. V shed 0 bases and J shed 4 bases, with 9 bases lying between them. The CDR3 consists of 14 residues. In DNA form, the CDR3 reads TGTGCCAGCAGTGAAGCGACGACAGTCTATGGCTACACCTTC. It codes for CASSEATTVYGYTF.

This clone was seen repeatedly, ten times or more. This chain links TRBV9 with TRBJ1-1, with D possibly TRBD1 on 5 matching bases. Trimming left V 2 bases short and J 2 bases short, with 13 bases between. The CDR3 covers 15 residues. CDR1 and CDR2 (germline): SGDLS, YYNGEE. CDR3: CASSVSSRVNTEAFF. The CDR3 nucleotides are TGTGCCAGCAGCGTGTCGAGCAGGGTCAACACTGAAGCTTTCTTT.

This chain uses TRBV6-1 with TRBJ1-4, with a tentative D call TRBD1 (5 bases). V gave up 2 bases and J gave up 5 bases, with 12 bases separating them. Germline CDR1 MNHNS, CDR2 SASEGT. The CDR3 extends over 15 amino acids. Here the CDR3 reads CASSEMGPRNEKLFF. In DNA, the CDR3 is TGTGCCAGCAGTGAAATGGGACCCCGAAATGAAAAACTGTTTTTT.

The chain has TRBV14 and TRBJ1-5; D unresolved. Trimming removed 1 base at V and 5 bases at J, with 15 bases between. The CDR3 is 16 amino acids. Per the germline V gene, CDR1 is SGHDN and CDR2 is FVKESK. The CDR3 sequence is CASSQVPNLGDQPQHF. The CDR3 region has the DNA TGTGCCAGCAGCCAAGTACCAAACCTGGGTGATCAGCCCCAGCATTTT.

CDR3: CASSWANRVPNEKLFF. CDR3 in DNA: TGTGCCAGCAGCTGGGCGAACAGGGTACCTAATGAAAAACTGTTTTTT. The chain couples TRBV7-8 to TRBJ1-4; a possible D gene is TRBD1 (6 bases). CDR1 is SGHVS, CDR2 FQNEAQ, per germline. The CDR3 is 16 residues long. Trimming cost V 4 bases and J 3 bases, with 15 bases left between them.

Only a few counts were recorded for this clone. The rearrangement uses TRBV19 and TRBJ1-6, with 9 bases lining up with TRBD1. The V gene's germline CDR1 is LNHDA and CDR2 SQIVND (reference sequence). The CDR3 loop spans 15 amino acids. The V and J ends lost 9 bases and 9 bases, in that order; junction bases with no gene match: 12. The CDR3 DNA reads as TGTGCCAGCGGGACAGGGACCCCGGGAGGTTCACCCCTCCACTTT. As protein: CASGTGTPGGSPLHF.

V gene TRBV10-2 combines with J gene TRBJ2-7, with unresolved D. Per the germline V gene, CDR1 is WSHSY and CDR2 is SAAADI. The length of the CDR3 is 16 residues. Trimming left V 6 bases short and J 4 bases short, with 22 bases between. The DNA of the CDR3 is TGCGCCAGCAGCCCCTCTCCGAATGTGATCCTATACGAGCAGTACTTC. Residues: CASSPSPNVILYEQYF.

The rearrangement joins TRBV6-5 to TRBJ2-5; tentative D call: TRBD1 (5 bases). The germline V gene encodes CDR1 MNHEY and CDR2 SVGAGI. The CDR3 covers 15 residues. V was shortened by 7 bases and J by 4 bases, with 19 bases between the two germline ends. In DNA form, the CDR3 reads TGTGCCAGCACCCAAGGGGCTCGGAAGGGAGAGACCCAGTACTTC. It encodes CASTQGARKGETQYF.

The chain couples TRBV6-2 or TRBV6-3 to TRBJ2-1; 7 nucleotides align to TRBD1. The CDR3 runs to 15 residues. The ends lost 2 bases at V and 2 bases at J; junction bases unmatched: 3. Germline CDR1 MNHEY, CDR2 SVGEGT. The CDR3 DNA reads as TGTGCCAGCAGTTACGAGGGGGCCACCTACAATGAGCAGTTCTTC. It encodes CASSYEGATYNEQFF.

This chain connects TRBV7-9 to TRBJ2-2, with 8 bases lining up with TRBD1. Trimming cost V 4 bases and J 4 bases; bases outside gene matches: 2. Germline V gives CDR1 SEHNR, CDR2 FQNEAQ (reference sequence). The CDR3 length is 14 residues. The CDR3 DNA reads TGTGCCAGCAGCTCCGGACAGGGCACCGGGGAGCTGTTTTTT. Amino acid sequence: CASSSGQGTGELFF.

This clone has only a few counts. The genes are TRBV27 and TRBJ1-6, with D maybe TRBD1 (6 bases). Germline values: CDR1 MNHEY, CDR2 SMNVEV (reference sequence). The V gene lost 2 bases and the J gene lost 6 bases, with 8 bases spanning the gap. The CDR3 length is 14 residues. CDR3 loop: CASSLGGGNSPLHF. In DNA form, the CDR3 reads TGTGCCAGCAGTTTAGGGGGCGGTAATTCACCCCTCCACTTT.

The V call is TRBV5-1, the J call TRBJ1-2; 7 nucleotides agree with TRBD1. The germline CDR1 and CDR2 sequences are SGHRS and YFSETQ. This CDR3 region has 14 residues. V shed 0 bases, J shed 8 bases, and the junction held 7 bases outside the gene matches. The CDR3 spells CASSLDRGFTGYTF. Written as DNA, the CDR3 is TGCGCCAGCAGCTTGGACAGGGGATTCACGGGCTACACCTTC.

This sequence joins TRBV5-1 and TRBJ2-3; TRBD2 matches at 7 bases. Germline-derived CDR1 and CDR2 are SGHRS and YFSETQ. This CDR3 has 17 residues. The V segment lost 2 bases and the J segment 2 bases; nucleotides outside the gene matches: 11. As DNA, the CDR3 is TGCGCCAGCAGCTTTTCTCAGCGGGACCGCCCCACAGATACGCAGTATTTT. Its translation is CASSFSQRDRPTDTQYF.

CDR3 protein: CASSEDRTGQGFPEAFF. CDR3 bases: TGTGCCAGCAGTGAAGATAGAACTGGGCAGGGTTTCCCTGAAGCTTTCTTT. This chain joins TRBV6-1 and TRBJ1-1; tentatively, D is TRBD1 (5 bases). The CDR3 has 17 residues. Deletions cut 1 base from V and 6 bases from J, with 21 bases between. Germline-derived CDR1 and CDR2 are MNHNS and SASEGT.

The DNA of the CDR3 is TGTGCCAGCAGTTACATCGGGACAGGGGGTTTGAATGGCTACACCTTC. Its translation is CASSYIGTGGLNGYTF. The chain carries TRBV6-5 and TRBJ1-2, with 11 nucleotides matching TRBD1. Germline trimming cut 2 bases from V and 6 bases from J; bases unmatched to any gene: 8. This CDR3 is 16 amino acids long. Germline loops: CDR1 MNHEY, CDR2 SVGAGI.

There are a few counts of this clone. The rearrangement links TRBV6-6 to TRBJ1-2; D ambiguous. V lost 8 bases, J lost 3 bases, and 19 bases lay in between. CDR3 size: 15 residues. Per the germline V gene, CDR1 is MNHNY and CDR2 is SVGAGI (reference sequence). CDR3 coding DNA: TGTGCCAGCCGATTACGGCTGGATCTCGACTATGGCTACACCTTC. Protein product: CASRLRLDLDYGYTF.

V is TRBV5-4 and J is TRBJ1-2, with 10 bases identical to TRBD1. This CDR3 region has 14 residues. V was clipped by 5 bases and J by 4 bases; unmatched bases: 5. Germline-derived CDR1 and CDR2 are SGHNT and YYREEE (reference sequence). CDR3 DNA: TGTGCCAGCAGACCGACAGGGGGCGGCTATGGCTACACCTTC. Protein: CASRPTGGGYGYTF.

V and J are TRBV2 and TRBJ2-7; 7 bases match TRBD2. The CDR3 loop spans 11 amino acids. The trim removed 11 bases at V and 2 bases at J, leaving 3 bases unmatched. Germline V gives CDR1 SNHLY, CDR2 FYNNEI. The CDR3 bases are TGTGCCGGGGGGGGAACCTACGAGCAGTACTTC. Protein product: CAGGGTYEQYF.

The rearrangement joins TRBV30 to TRBJ2-7; no reliable D call. V was clipped by 3 bases and J by 4 bases, with 10 bases between them. The CDR3 consists of 12 residues. In germline, CDR1 is GTSNPN, CDR2 SVGIG (reference sequence). The CDR3 loop reads CAWSRMAYEQYF. The CDR3 DNA reads as TGTGCCTGGAGCCGGATGGCTTACGAGCAGTACTTC.

CDR3 nucleotide sequence: TGTGCCAGCAGCCCGGCGGAGGGAGGGACCTACGAGCAGTACTTC. Encoded protein: CASSPAEGGTYEQYF. V gene TRBV3-1 (or the pseudogene TRBV3-2) combines with J gene TRBJ2-7; 7 bases align to TRBD2. This CDR3 has 15 residues. CDR1 and CDR2 (germline): LGHDT, YNNKEL (reference sequence). V dropped 4 bases and J dropped 2; count of bases not matched to a gene: 8.

The DNA of the CDR3 is TGTGCCACCAGGGACCCGCACACCGGGGAGCTGTTTTTT. Translation gives CATRDPHTGELFF. The V call is TRBV24-1, the J call TRBJ2-2; D unresolved. Between the trimmed V and J ends, which lost 7 bases and 3 bases, there was a span of 8 bases. CDR1 and CDR2 (germline): KGHDR, SFDVKD. The CDR3 is 13 residues long.

The rearrangement joins TRBV25-1 to TRBJ1-6; 8 bases line up with TRBD1. Germline lookup yields CDR1 MGHDK and CDR2 SYGVNS. This CDR3 contains 15 residues. V gave up 3 bases and J gave up 7 bases; unmatched junction bases: 5. CDR3 in DNA: TGTGCCAGCAGTGATTCGGACAGGGCCAATTCACCCCTCCACTTT. Residues: CASSDSDRANSPLHF.